These 5 T cell receptor beta chains originate from one sample sequenced in a study of CD8 T cells in Susac syndrome. Reverse transcription of about 0.45 to 1 ug RNA used random hexamers. TCRdb passed the immunoSEQ multiplex PCR reads through MiXCR, listing each CDR3 protein once. The top ten clones hold about 0.09% of a sample with roughly 120,000 distinct CDR3 sequences, roughly 93% of them seen once. Sequenced: CD4+ T cells from PBMCs. Receptor source: a human donor with multiple sclerosis.

The rearrangement uses TRBV7-9 and TRBJ2-7; D might be TRBD1 (6 bases). Germline V gene data show CDR1 as SEHNR and CDR2 as FQNEAQ (reference sequence). V dropped 5 bases and J dropped 5 bases, with 16 bases sitting between them. The CDR3 loop spans 14 amino acids. DNA for the CDR3: TGTGCCAGCAGCCGCAACAACAGGGTCCACGAGCAGTACTTC. Translating gives CASSRNNRVHEQYF.

In the case of this clonotype: No DNA is shown, since the ends of the CDR3 on it are uncertain; the CDR3 is the one TCRdb lists. The chain combines TRBV7-3 with TRBJ1-4; the table assigns TRBD1, which was not confirmed against the DNA. Per the germline V gene, CDR1 is SGHTA and CDR2 is FQGTGA. The CDR3 has 16 residues if both end residues are counted. CDR3 sequence: CASSVRVERLMKNCFF.

The V call is TRBV2, the J call TRBJ2-3, with no clear D. Trimming took 6 bases from V and 2 from J, leaving 12 bases between them. The CDR3 length is 14 residues. Germline V lookup: CDR1 SNHLY, CDR2 FYNNEI. The CDR3 DNA reads as TGTGCCAGCAGGACCCAAGGGCCCACAGATACGCAGTATTTT. This translates into CASRTQGPTDTQYF.

V is TRBV7-2 and J is TRBJ2-7, with 8 bases fitting TRBD1. The CDR3 contains 15 residues. V shed 0 bases, J shed 6 bases, and the junction held 7 bases outside the gene matches. The germline V gene encodes CDR1 SGHTA and CDR2 FQGNSA. The CDR3 sequence is CASSLAPGQVREQYF. CDR3 DNA sequence: TGTGCCAGCAGCTTAGCTCCGGGACAGGTGCGCGAGCAGTACTTC.

The chain employs TRBV4-1 and TRBJ2-1; D unresolved. CDR3 length equals 18 residues. Per the germline V gene, CDR1 is MGHRA and CDR2 is YSYEKL. Trimming took 1 base from V and 1 from J, leaving 17 bases between them. The CDR3 nucleotides are TGCGCCAGCAGCCAAGTTCCAGGATCTAGGCAATCCTACAATGAGCAGTTCTTC. The encoded protein is CASSQVPGSRQSYNEQFF.